The text below deals with one T cell receptor beta chain. There are 19 residues in the CDR3. Germline V gene sequence: CDR1 SGHNT, CDR2 YENEEA. Losses at the gene ends were 8 bases for V and 4 bases for J; bases not matched to a gene: 18. A multiplex PCR was run with 60 Vbeta primers and 13 Jbeta primers. TCRdb keeps only in-frame clones here, not all; method: immunoSEQ multiplex PCR. The repertoire has about 100,000 clones, around 83% of them found once; the top ten carry about 3.9%. This sample is part of a study of cytomegalovirus exposure and HLA in healthy donors. The TCR comes from a man aged 30-40 years in good health and CMV-seronegative. The genes are TRBV11-3 and TRBJ2-3; 13 nucleotides align to TRBD2. The sequencing input was PBMCs. This CDR3 is CASSSLLAGGPVKSDTQYF. The CDR3 region has the DNA TGTGCCAGCTCATCCCTACTAGCGGGAGGGCCTGTAAAGTCAGATACGCAGTATTTT.